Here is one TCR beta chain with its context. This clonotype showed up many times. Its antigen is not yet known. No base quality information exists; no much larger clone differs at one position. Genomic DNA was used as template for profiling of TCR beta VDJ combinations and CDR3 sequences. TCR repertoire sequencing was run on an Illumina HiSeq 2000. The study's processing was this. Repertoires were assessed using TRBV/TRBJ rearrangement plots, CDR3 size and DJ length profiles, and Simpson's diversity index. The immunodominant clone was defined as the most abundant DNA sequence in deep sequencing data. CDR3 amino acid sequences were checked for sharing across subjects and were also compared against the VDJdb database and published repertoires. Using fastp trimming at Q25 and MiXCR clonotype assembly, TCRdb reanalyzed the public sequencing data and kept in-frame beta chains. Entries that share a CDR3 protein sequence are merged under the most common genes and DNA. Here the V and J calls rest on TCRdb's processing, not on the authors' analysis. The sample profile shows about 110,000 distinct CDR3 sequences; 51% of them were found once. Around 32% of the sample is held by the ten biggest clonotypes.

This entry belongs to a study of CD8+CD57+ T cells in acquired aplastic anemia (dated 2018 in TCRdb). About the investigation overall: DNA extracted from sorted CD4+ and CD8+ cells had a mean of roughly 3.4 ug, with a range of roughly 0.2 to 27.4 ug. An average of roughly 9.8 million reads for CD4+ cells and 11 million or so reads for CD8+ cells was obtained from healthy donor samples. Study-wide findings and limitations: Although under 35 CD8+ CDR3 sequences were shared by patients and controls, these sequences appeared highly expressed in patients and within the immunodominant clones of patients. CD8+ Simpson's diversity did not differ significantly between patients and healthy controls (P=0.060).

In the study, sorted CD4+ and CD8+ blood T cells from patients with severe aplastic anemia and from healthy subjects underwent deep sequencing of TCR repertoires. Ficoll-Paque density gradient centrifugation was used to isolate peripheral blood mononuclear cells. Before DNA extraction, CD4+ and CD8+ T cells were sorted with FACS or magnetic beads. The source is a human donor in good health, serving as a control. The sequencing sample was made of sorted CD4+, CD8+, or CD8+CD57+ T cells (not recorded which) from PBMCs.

The sequence in DNA is TGCGCCAGCAGCTTAGACCCAGGGGCCAATCAGCCCCAGCATTTT. Its translation is CASSLDPGANQPQHF. The sequence is built from TRBV5-1 and TRBJ1-5, with TRBD1 as a weak D call on 6 bases. The CDR3 runs 15 amino acids, cysteine and phenylalanine included. Only CDR3 DNA remains: 45 bases, in frame from the first base. The germline V gene specifies SGHRS as CDR1 and YFSETQ as CDR2. V and J lose 2 bases and 3 bases, and a span of 12 bases separates them.